This TCR beta chain originates from a study of T cells in Graves' hyperthyroidism and ophthalmopathy. This clonotype was recorded at least ten times. Its antigen is unidentified. Germline values: CDR1 LGHDT, CDR2 YNNKEL (reference sequence). The V gene lost 3 bases and the J gene lost 3 bases, with 6 bases spanning the gap. The CDR3 is made up of 12 amino acids. Findings and caveats of the study: Ophthalmopathy prediction by the model preceded onset by a median roughly 6 months.

TCR beta CDR3 region amplification was performed from RNA transcripts. A first-round RT-PCR of the TCR CDR3 used the HTBI primer set. TCRdb re-analysed the multiplex PCR reads in MiXCR, keeping a single row per CDR3 protein. The sample shows fewer than 800,000 distinct CDR3 sequences, around 15% of them seen only once. The V and J genes are TRBV3-1 and TRBJ2-7, with D unresolved. This clonotype originated in a man between 18 and 35 years old with Graves' hyperthyroidism. The specimen was blood. This CDR3 is CASSQPNYEQYF. CDR3 coding DNA: TGTGCCAGCAGCCAGCCAAACTACGAGCAGTACTTC.